What follows are 32 T cell receptor beta chains derived from one specimen sequenced in a study of tissue T cells after allogeneic stem cell transplantation. Sequencing used immunoSEQ multiplex PCR; TCRdb keeps in-frame clones, though not all of them. Among about 2,300 clones listed, approximately 64% were seen once. The sample consisted of gut tissue. Receptors originate from a female BALB/c mouse in good health. For this strain, the MHC haplotype corresponds to H2-d.

As regards this clone: The gene names given are mouse names. The read ends 1 residue shy of where the CDR3 ends; the end is completed using the germline J gene. V is TRBV29 and J is TRBJ1-4, with 10 bases that match TRBD1. The CDR3 runs 16 residues. The J segment lost 1 base and the V segment lost 5 bases, leaving 4 bases of the junction unmatched. From germline, CDR1 is MSHET and CDR2 SYDVDS. The CDR3 here is CASSPRDRGSNERLFF. The sequenced CDR3 bases are TGTGCTAGCAGTCCGCGGGACAGGGGTTCCAACGAAAGATTATTT.

As concerns this clone: The genes and germline here are from mouse. The CDR3 end lies 1 residue beyond the end of the read and is filled in from the germline J gene. V and J are TRBV14 and TRBJ2-5; no clear D gene. Trimming removed 0 bases from V and 7 bases from J, with 6 bases in between. Germline CDR1 reads SGHDT; CDR2 reads FRDEAV. This CDR3 region has 12 residues. The sequenced part of the CDR3 DNA is TGTGCCAGCAGTTTCTCCCACAACACCCAGTAC. Protein sequence: CASSFSHNTQY. The whole CDR3 is CASSFSHNTQYF. Full variable domain (outside the CDR3, taken from reference TRBV14 and TRBJ2-5): EAGVTQSPRYAVLQEGQAVSFWCDPISGHDTLYWYQQPRDQGPQLLVYFRDEAVIDNSQLPSDRFSAVRPKGTNSTLKIQSAKQGDTATYLCASSFSHNTQYFGPGTRLLVL.

Notes on this clone: Mouse gene names and germline throughout. Coverage ceases 1 residue before the CDR3 finishes, and the germline J gene fills in the end. This chain uses TRBV19 with TRBJ1-1; D is undetermined. Trimming removed 1 base at V and 4 bases at J, with 5 bases between. Germline assignment: CDR1 FNHDT and CDR2 SITEND (reference sequence). The CDR3 has 12 residues. Partial CDR3 DNA: TGTGCCAGCAGTATAAAGGGCACAGAAGTCTTC. It is translated as CASSIKGTEVF. The whole CDR3 protein is CASSIKGTEVFF.

A remark on this clone: Gene names and germline match the mouse. Read coverage stops 1 residue before the CDR3 terminus; the germline J gene supplies the remainder. The genes are TRBV17 and TRBJ2-5, with D hard to call. Germline V gene sequence: CDR1 MNHDT, CDR2 YYDKIL. The CDR3 length is 13 residues. V was trimmed by 3 bases and J by 5 bases, leaving 9 bases between them. CDR3 in amino acids: CASSSLDADTQYF. The CDR3 bases that were read are TGTGCTAGCAGTAGTTTGGATGCAGACACCCAGTAC.

For this clone: Gene names and germline refer to mouse. The read stops 1 residue short of the end of the CDR3; the missing end is completed from the germline J gene. The J gene is TRBJ2-1, the V gene TRBV2, with 10 bases matching TRBD2. J gave up 4 bases and V 4 bases, and 4 bases lay outside the gene matches. The CDR3 is 15 amino acids. Germline loops: CDR1 LGHNA, CDR2 YSYQKL. CDR3 in amino acids: CASSPLGGRYAEQFF. The CDR3 DNA, read in part, is TGTGCCAGCAGCCCACTGGGGGGGAGATATGCTGAGCAGTTC.

This clone has just a few counts. Here the gene names and germline are mouse. With the read ending 1 residue before the CDR3 end, the germline J gene is used to fill in that end. The chain is built from TRBV13-3 and TRBJ2-7, with 11 bases aligning to TRBD2. The V segment lost 4 bases and the J segment 3 bases; nucleotides outside the gene matches: 3. The CDR3 spans 14 residues. CDR1 and CDR2 (germline): NNHDY, SYVADS. The CDR3 here is CASSPGTGGYEQYF. The part of the CDR3 DNA that was read is TGTGCCAGCAGTCCCGGGACTGGGGGCTATGAACAGTAC.

About this clone itself: Gene names and germline refer to mouse. The CDR3 end falls 1 residue outside the read, so it is completed with the germline J gene. V gene TRBV13-1 combines with J gene TRBJ1-2; 9 positions agree with TRBD1. The CDR3 contains 15 residues. After removal of 0 bases from V and 1 base from J, the junction contained 1 base not matched to a gene. Germline V gene sequence: CDR1 NSHNY, CDR2 SYGAGN. This CDR3 is CASSDDRGRNSDYTF. The part of the CDR3 DNA that was read is TGTGCCAGCAGTGATGACAGGGGGCGAAACTCCGACTACACC.

To note about this clone: Genes and germline are mouse. CDR3: CTCSARTDNNQAPLF. The CDR3 DNA, read in part, is TGCACCTGCAGTGCACGAACAGATAACAACCAGGCTCCGCTT. The chain links TRBV1 to TRBJ1-5; no definite D call. The CDR3 is cut off 1 residue early in the read; its end comes from the germline J gene. The germline gives CDR1 NSQYPW, CDR2 LRSPGD (reference sequence). This CDR3 spans 15 amino acids. V was pared by 2 bases and J by 0 bases, with 8 bases between.

A word on this clone: The genes are named according to mouse. The CDR3 end lies 1 residue beyond the end of the read and is filled in from the germline J gene. The genes are TRBV19 and TRBJ1-5; D perhaps matches TRBD1 (6 bases). The V gene's germline CDR1 is FNHDT and CDR2 SITEND (reference sequence). V was pared by 6 bases and J by 3 bases, with 13 bases between. The CDR3 length is 14 residues. The covered CDR3 bases are TGTGCCAGCACCTCACAGGGTGGCAACCAGGCTCCGCTT. Amino acid sequence: CASTSQGGNQAPL. The full CDR3 reads CASTSQGGNQAPLF.

On this clone: The gene names here belong to mouse. The read finishes 1 residue shy of the CDR3 end, and the germline J gene is used to complete it. The V and J genes are TRBV1 and TRBJ2-2; TRBD1 matches 7 bases. CDR3 length equals 15 residues. Germline assignment: CDR1 NSQYPW and CDR2 LRSPGD (reference sequence). After removal of 3 bases from V and 2 bases from J, the junction contained 3 bases not matched to a gene. CDR3: CTCSAGTANTGQLYF. CDR3 bases read: TGCACCTGCAGTGCCGGGACAGCCAACACCGGGCAGCTCTAC.

In regard to this clone: The listed genes are named as in mouse. Coverage ceases 1 residue before the CDR3 finishes, and the germline J gene fills in the end. The chain employs TRBV20 and TRBJ2-1; perhaps D is TRBD1 or TRBD2 (5 bases each). CDR3 size: 14 residues. The germline V gene encodes CDR1 GFQATS and CDR2 STVNSAI. V lost 0 bases and J lost 7, with 13 bases in between. The CDR3 bases that were read are TGTGGTGCTAGGGATGAACGGGGGTGGGCTGAGCAGTTC. Translated: CGARDERGWAEQF. In full, the CDR3 reads CGARDERGWAEQFF.

On this clone: The gene names given are mouse names. The CDR3 end is not reached by the read, which stops 1 residue before it; the germline J gene fills it in. This chain joins TRBV2 and TRBJ1-1; maybe TRBD1 (6 bases). In germline, CDR1 is LGHNA, CDR2 YSYQKL. This CDR3 has 12 amino acids. Trimming removed 2 bases from V and 11 bases from J, with 12 bases in between. The CDR3 DNA, read in part, is TGTGCCAGCAGCCAAAACAGGGAGGGGGTCTTC. It codes for CASSQNREGVF. The complete CDR3 sequence is CASSQNREGVFF.

Of note for this clone: Mouse germline and gene names are used. The CDR3 extends 1 residue past the end of the read, so its final part is completed from the germline J gene. The V gene is TRBV20, the J gene TRBJ2-7; 8 nucleotides match TRBD1. V lost 0 bases to trimming and J lost 2 bases; unmatched junction nucleotides: 0. Per the germline V gene, CDR1 is GFQATS and CDR2 is STVNSAI. This CDR3 is built from 13 residues. CDR3 sequence reads: CGARDRGPYEQYF. CDR3 DNA, as far as it was read: TGTGGTGCTAGGGACAGGGGGCCCTATGAACAGTAC.

Notes on this clone: The genes are named according to mouse. With the read ending 1 residue before the CDR3 end, the germline J gene is used to fill in that end. The chain employs TRBV4 and TRBJ1-2; 10 bases map to TRBD1. Germline V CDR1 and CDR2: LGHDT, YNNKQL (reference sequence). With 4 bases clipped from V and 2 bases from J, the junction kept 1 base outside the gene matches. The CDR3 length is 14 residues. The chain's CDR3 is CASSWGQGNSDYTF. Incomplete CDR3 DNA: TGTGCCAGCAGCTGGGGACAGGGGAACTCCGACTACACC.

Comments on this clone: Gene names refer to mouse genes. The CDR3 end falls 1 residue outside the read, so it is completed with the germline J gene. The chain joins TRBV19 to TRBJ1-4, with 9 positions matching TRBD1. With 4 bases clipped from V and 5 bases from J, the junction kept 0 bases outside the gene matches. CDR3 length equals 13 residues. CDR1 FNHDT and CDR2 SITEND come from the germline V gene (reference sequence). The CDR3 loop is CASSDRGNERLFF. The DNA read from the CDR3 is TGTGCCAGCAGTGACAGGGGGAACGAAAGATTATTT.

Details on this clone: Genes and germline are mouse. The DNA ends 1 residue before the CDR3 does, and the rest of the CDR3 is filled in from the germline J gene. The chain employs TRBV29 and TRBJ2-7, with 14 nucleotides matching TRBD2. This CDR3 region has 15 residues. The J segment lost 7 bases and the V segment lost 2 bases, leaving 4 bases of the junction unmatched. CDR1 is MSHET, CDR2 SYDVDS, per germline. CDR3 DNA (partial): TGTGCTAGCAGTTTACCGGGACTGGGGGGGCGAGAACAGTAC. It is translated as CASSLPGLGGREQY. Given in full, the CDR3 is CASSLPGLGGREQYF.

A remark on this clone: Any gene name here is a mouse gene name. The sequence runs out 1 residue before the end of the CDR3; the remainder is reconstructed from the germline J gene. The rearrangement joins TRBV3 to TRBJ2-1; 10 positions match TRBD1. The CDR3 is made up of 15 amino acids. Germline trimming cut 1 base from V and 3 bases from J; bases unmatched to any gene: 0. Germline lookup yields CDR1 SNHLY and CDR2 FYNGKV (reference sequence). CDR3 DNA, as far as it was read: TGTGCCAGCAGCTTAGGGACAGGGGGCTATGCTGAGCAGTTC. Its translation is CASSLGTGGYAEQF. The complete CDR3 protein is CASSLGTGGYAEQFF.

Concerning this clone: All gene names here are mouse names. The sequence runs out 1 residue before the end of the CDR3; the remainder is reconstructed from the germline J gene. The J gene is TRBJ2-4, the V gene TRBV13-2; no firm D call. The V gene's germline CDR1 is NNHNN and CDR2 SYGAGS (reference sequence). V dropped 0 bases and J dropped 0 bases, with 8 bases sitting between them. The CDR3 runs to 15 residues. CDR3 DNA, as far as it was read: TGTGCCAGCGGTGATGCAGTAGCTAGTCAAAACACCTTGTAC. Translating gives CASGDAVASQNTLY. The whole CDR3 protein is CASGDAVASQNTLYF.

Notes on this clone: The listed genes are named as in mouse. Read data end 1 residue before the CDR3 end; the end is taken from the germline J gene. V and J are TRBV4 and TRBJ1-6; tentatively, D is TRBD1 (6 bases). TRBJ1-6 is flagged as an ORF with uncertain function. This CDR3 region has 13 residues. V dropped 5 bases and J dropped 5 bases, with 7 bases sitting between them. Per germline, CDR1 LGHDT and CDR2 YNNKQL (reference sequence). The part of the CDR3 DNA that was read is TGTGCCAGCAGCCGGACAGATAATTCGCCCCTCTAC. This codes for CASSRTDNSPLY. The entire CDR3 reads CASSRTDNSPLYF.

To note about this clone: Each gene name is a mouse one. The read ends 1 residue before the CDR3 terminus; that terminus is restored from the germline J gene. This chain uses TRBV19 with TRBJ2-1; 8 nucleotides align to TRBD2. Germline V CDR1 and CDR2: FNHDT, SITEND (reference sequence). Unmatched junction bases numbered 6, after V lost 3 bases and J lost 7 bases. CDR3 length: 14 amino acids. The CDR3 region is CASSKGGPGAEQFF. CDR3 DNA, as far as it was read: TGTGCCAGCAGTAAGGGGGGGCCGGGGGCTGAGCAGTTC.

As for this clone: These gene names are mouse names. The sequence runs out 1 residue before the end of the CDR3; the remainder is reconstructed from the germline J gene. The chain joins TRBV13-2 to TRBJ2-4, with D hard to call. Trimming cost V 3 bases and J 3 bases, with 8 bases left between them. This CDR3 has 13 amino acids. Germline CDR1 and CDR2: NNHNN and SYGAGS (reference sequence). The sequenced part of the CDR3 DNA is TGTGCCAGCGGTGCACCGGGACAAAACACCTTGTAC. It translates to CASGAPGQNTLY. The CDR3 in its entirety is CASGAPGQNTLYF.

Note on this clone: Gene and germline names: mouse. Coverage ceases 1 residue before the CDR3 finishes, and the germline J gene fills in the end. The chain has TRBV1 and TRBJ2-7; the match to TRBD1 covers 7 bases. This CDR3 region has 14 residues. CDR1 NSQYPW and CDR2 LRSPGD come from the germline V gene (reference sequence). V gave up 5 bases and J gave up 3 bases; unmatched junction bases: 7. The CDR3 spells CTCSSGTAVYEQYF. The covered CDR3 bases are TGCACCTGCAGTTCCGGGACAGCCGTCTATGAACAGTAC.

This clone turned up a few times. Gene names are the mouse ones. The read ends 1 residue shy of where the CDR3 ends; the end is completed using the germline J gene. The chain links TRBV5 to TRBJ2-7, with TRBD2 identical over 10 bases. The CDR3 is 14 residues long. Germline V CDR1 and CDR2: LGHNA, YNLKQL (reference sequence). V trimming: 4 bases; J trimming: 2 bases; junction bases outside the gene matches: 2. The sequenced part of the CDR3 DNA is TGTGCCAGCAGCCTCGGACTGGGGGCCTATGAACAGTAC. Its protein product is CASSLGLGAYEQY. The CDR3 in its entirety is CASSLGLGAYEQYF.

About this clone: Mouse names are used for the genes. The read ends 1 residue before the CDR3 terminus; that terminus is restored from the germline J gene. J is TRBJ1-6 and V is TRBV5; D uncertain. TRBJ1-6 is an ORF, and what it does is uncertain. CDR3 length equals 13 residues. Germline CDR1 is LGHNA and CDR2 is YNLKQL (reference sequence). Between the trimmed V and J ends, which lost 1 base and 4 bases, there was a span of 2 bases. The CDR3 here is CASSQAYNSPLYF. CDR3 DNA, as far as it was read: TGTGCCAGCAGCCAAGCATATAATTCGCCCCTCTAC.

For this clone: Gene names and germline match the mouse. Coverage ceases 1 residue before the CDR3 finishes, and the germline J gene fills in the end. The V gene is TRBV13-2, the J gene TRBJ2-7; D possibly corresponds to TRBD1 (6 bases). Germline assignment: CDR1 NNHNN and CDR2 SYGAGS (reference sequence). Trimming took off 3 bases at V and 4 bases at J, with 11 bases between the two ends. The CDR3 runs to 13 residues. The part of the CDR3 DNA that was read is TGTGCCAGCGGTGCCCCGGGACAATATGAACAGTAC. Translated, it gives CASGAPGQYEQY. The complete CDR3 protein is CASGAPGQYEQYF.

As regards this clone: The listed genes are named as in mouse. The CDR3 is cut off 1 residue early in the read; its end comes from the germline J gene. The chain uses TRBV14 and TRBJ2-5; 14 bases align to TRBD2. Germline CDR1 and CDR2: SGHDT and FRDEAV. The V gene end was trimmed by 5 bases and the J gene end by 5 bases; junction bases not matched to a gene: 7. This CDR3 comprises 16 residues. The CDR3 bases that were read are TGTGCCAGCAGCCCGGGACTGGGGGGGCGCAGAGACACCCAGTAC. Amino acids: CASSPGLGGRRDTQY. The whole CDR3 region reads CASSPGLGGRRDTQYF.

Notes on this clone: The gene symbols are mouse symbols. Sequencing ends 1 residue short of the CDR3 end; the germline J gene provides the rest. V gene TRBV13-1 combines with J gene TRBJ2-7; 8 bases fit TRBD1. The CDR3 runs to 13 residues. Germline CDR1 NSHNY, CDR2 SYGAGN. V shed 0 bases and J 6 bases; nucleotides not matched to a gene: 2. CDR3 loop: CASSDGQGIEQYF. CDR3 bases read: TGTGCCAGCAGTGATGGACAGGGGATTGAACAGTAC.

This clone was seen a single time. Here the gene names and germline are mouse. The sequence runs out 1 residue before the end of the CDR3; the remainder is reconstructed from the germline J gene. V usage is TRBV13-3 and J usage is TRBJ1-4, with 7 bases aligning to TRBD1. This CDR3 contains 15 residues. Germline CDR1 NNHDY, CDR2 SYVADS. V shed 3 bases, J shed 1 base, and the junction held 3 bases outside the gene matches. The covered CDR3 bases are TGTGCCAGCAGTGGGGGACAGCATTCCAACGAAAGATTATTT. This sequence encodes CASSGGQHSNERLF. In full, the CDR3 is CASSGGQHSNERLFF.

Remarks on this clone: Mouse germline and gene names are used. The read comes to an end 1 residue before the CDR3 does, leaving the germline J gene to fill in the end. The V and J genes are TRBV19 and TRBJ1-4; the match to TRBD1 covers 10 bases. V gave up 3 bases and J gave up 7 bases; unmatched junction bases: 3. The CDR3 runs 14 residues. Germline V CDR1 and CDR2: FNHDT, SITEND (reference sequence). The CDR3 here is CASSTGQGTERLFF. CDR3 bases read: TGTGCCAGCAGTACGGGACAGGGGACCGAAAGATTATTT.

As concerns this clone: The gene names here belong to mouse. The read falls 1 residue short of the CDR3 end, and the missing part is taken from the germline J gene. This chain uses TRBV2 with TRBJ1-2; 9 bases fit TRBD1. Losses at the gene ends were 4 bases for V and 0 bases for J; bases not matched to a gene: 6. This CDR3 region has 16 residues. The germline V gene has CDR1 LGHNA and CDR2 YSYQKL. Partial CDR3 DNA: TGTGCCAGCAGCCGGGACAGGGAGAGGGCAAACTCCGACTACACC. This translates into CASSRDRERANSDYT. The entire CDR3 is CASSRDRERANSDYTF.

With regard to this clone: Each gene name is a mouse one. The sequenced fragment ends 1 residue before the CDR3 boundary, so the rest is inferred from the germline J gene. The chain has TRBV15 and TRBJ2-7; TRBD1 might be the D (8 bases). V lost 7 bases, J lost 7 bases, and 14 bases lay in between. The CDR3 sequence is 12 residues long. Germline V CDR1 and CDR2: SGHND, FRSKSL. The covered CDR3 bases are TGTGCCAGCATTACAGGGGGGGGAGAACAGTAC. Translating gives CASITGGGEQY. From start to end, the CDR3 is CASITGGGEQYF.

This clone was found once. Genes here carry mouse names. With the read ending 1 residue before the CDR3 end, the germline J gene is used to fill in that end. The V call is TRBV2, the J call TRBJ1-1, with D unclear. Germline loops: CDR1 LGHNA, CDR2 YSYQKL. V lost 4 bases and J 0 bases, leaving 6 bases between the germline ends. The CDR3 contains 13 residues. The CDR3 sequence: CASSRQTNTEVFF. The sequenced part of the CDR3 DNA is TGTGCCAGCAGCCGACAAACAAACACAGAAGTCTTC.